Each of the 9 T cell receptor beta chains below was sequenced from the same sample in a study of spatial heterogeneity in lung cancer. As to time point: sample taken at primary tumor resection. TCRdb reprocessed the 5' RACE reads with MiXCR, giving one entry per CDR3 protein. The data show more than 60,000 distinct CDR3 sequences, under 8.5% seen once. This specimen consisted of PBMCs, obtained at surgery. Source of these receptors: a male donor with early-stage non-small cell lung cancer.

This clonotype was observed many times. The chain employs TRBV18 and TRBJ1-1, with a weak D call TRBD1 (6 bases). With 8 bases removed from V and 0 bases from J, the gap between germline ends came to 10 bases. Germline loops: CDR1 KGHSH, CDR2 LQKENI. This CDR3 comprises 13 residues. CDR3 sequence (DNA): TGTGCCAGCCACGGACAGTTGAACACTGAAGCTTTCTTT. Encoded protein: CASHGQLNTEAFF.

The rearrangement uses TRBV12-3 or TRBV12-4 and TRBJ2-1, with D maybe TRBD2 (6 bases). The CDR3 contains 11 residues. V dropped 10 bases and J dropped 6 bases, with 10 bases sitting between them. CDR3 sequence (DNA): TGTGCCACTAGCGATTTCAATGAGCAGTTCTTC. It is translated as CATSDFNEQFF.

This clonotype was detected many times. The CDR3 region is CASSQGWRLQYNEQFF. The CDR3 nucleotides are TGTGCCAGCAGCCAAGGATGGAGGTTACAATACAATGAGCAGTTCTTC. The rearrangement links TRBV3-1 to TRBJ2-1, with TRBD2 as a possible D gene (5 bases). Germline V CDR1 and CDR2: LGHDT, YNNKEL (reference sequence). The V end lost 1 base, the J end lost 4 bases, and 14 bases lay between the germline ends. This CDR3 region has 16 residues.

This clonotype was observed at least ten times. The V call is TRBV7-9, the J call TRBJ1-6; tentatively, D is TRBD1 (6 bases). This CDR3 has 16 amino acids. The germline V gene has CDR1 SEHNR and CDR2 FQNEAQ (reference sequence). Trimming cost V 4 bases and J 10 bases, with 20 bases left between them. CDR3 coding DNA: TGTGCCAGCAGCTCCACCCAGGGACCGGGGGGCTCACCCCTCCACTTT. It is translated as CASSSTQGPGGSPLHF.

The chain links TRBV7-9 to TRBJ1-3; D gene uncertain. V was pared by 0 bases and J by 0 bases, with 15 bases between. Germline loops: CDR1 SEHNR, CDR2 FQNEAQ (reference sequence). The CDR3 consists of 18 residues. The CDR3 DNA follows: TGTGCCAGCAGCTTAGCGCTCTCCGTCTGGTCCTCTGGAAACACCATATATTTT. Protein product: CASSLALSVWSSGNTIYF.

The chain is built from TRBV12-3 or TRBV12-4 and TRBJ1-1, with D tentatively TRBD1 (6 bases). V shed 6 bases and J shed 3 bases, with 11 bases lying between them. This CDR3 is 13 amino acids long. CDR3: CASSSDRYTEAFF. As DNA, the CDR3 is TGTGCCAGCAGCTCGGACAGATACACTGAAGCTTTCTTT.

This clonotype was seen ten or more times. The chain links TRBV28 to TRBJ1-4; D call uncertain. V was shortened by 3 bases and J by 1 base, with 6 bases between the two germline ends. The CDR3 consists of 14 residues. CDR1 is MDHEN and CDR2 is SYDVKM in the germline V gene. The CDR3 spells CASSFVLTNEKLFF. Written as DNA, the CDR3 is TGTGCCAGCAGTTTTGTTTTAACTAATGAAAAACTGTTTTTT.

V and J are TRBV4-2 and TRBJ2-1; D assignment may be TRBD1 or TRBD2 (5 bases each). There are 12 residues in the CDR3. With 2 bases removed from V and 9 bases from J, the gap between germline ends came to 8 bases. The germline CDR1 and CDR2 sequences are LGHNA and YNFKEQ. The CDR3 region is CASSQNGGEQFF. As DNA, the CDR3 is TGTGCCAGCAGCCAAAATGGGGGTGAGCAGTTCTTC.

This clonotype was counted at least ten times. The chain couples TRBV7-2 to TRBJ2-3; 7 positions agree with TRBD2. Losses at the gene ends were 6 bases for V and 3 bases for J; bases not matched to a gene: 6. The germline CDR1 and CDR2 sequences are SGHTA and FQGNSA. The CDR3 totals 14 residues. In DNA form, the CDR3 reads TGTGCCAGCAGGTACGGGCGGGAGACAGATACGCAGTATTTT. Residues: CASRYGRETDTQYF.